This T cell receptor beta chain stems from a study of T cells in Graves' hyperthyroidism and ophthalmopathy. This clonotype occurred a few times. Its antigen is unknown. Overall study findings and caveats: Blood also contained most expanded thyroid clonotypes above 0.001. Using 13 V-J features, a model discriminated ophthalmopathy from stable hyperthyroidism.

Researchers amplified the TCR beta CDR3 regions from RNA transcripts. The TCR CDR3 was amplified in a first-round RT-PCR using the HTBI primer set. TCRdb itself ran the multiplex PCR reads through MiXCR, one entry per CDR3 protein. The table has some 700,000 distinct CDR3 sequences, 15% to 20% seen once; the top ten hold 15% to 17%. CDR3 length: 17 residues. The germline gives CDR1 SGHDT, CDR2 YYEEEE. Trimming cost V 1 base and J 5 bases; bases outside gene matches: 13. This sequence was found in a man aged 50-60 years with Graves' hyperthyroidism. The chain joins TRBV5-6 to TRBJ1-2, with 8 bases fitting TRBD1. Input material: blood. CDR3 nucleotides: TGTGCCAGCAGCTTGAAGCGTGCAGGGGGCGTTGGATATGGCTACACCTTC. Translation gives CASSLKRAGGVGYGYTF.